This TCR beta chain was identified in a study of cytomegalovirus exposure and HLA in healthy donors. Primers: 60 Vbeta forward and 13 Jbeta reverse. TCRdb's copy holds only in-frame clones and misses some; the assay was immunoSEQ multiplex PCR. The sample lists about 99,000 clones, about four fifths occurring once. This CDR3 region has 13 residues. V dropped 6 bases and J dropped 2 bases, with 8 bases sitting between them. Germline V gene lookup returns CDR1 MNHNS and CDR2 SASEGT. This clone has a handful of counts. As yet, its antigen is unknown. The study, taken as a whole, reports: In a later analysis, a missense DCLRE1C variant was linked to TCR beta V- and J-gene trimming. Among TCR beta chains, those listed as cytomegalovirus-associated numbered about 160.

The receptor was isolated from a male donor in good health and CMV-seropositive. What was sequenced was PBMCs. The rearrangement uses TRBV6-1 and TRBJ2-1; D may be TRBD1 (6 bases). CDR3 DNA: TGTGCCAGCAGGAGGGGGACCTACAATGAGCAGTTCTTC. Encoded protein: CASRRGTYNEQFF.